This T cell receptor beta chain was sequenced for a study of monozygotic twins with cystic fibrosis. General study findings and limits: Clonality was generally low (median around 0.01), higher in the most severe patients. V usage most resembled the co-twin in 13 of 16 pairs. Nucleotide-identical clonotype sharing was significantly higher within monozygotic CF twin pairs than between unrelated CF individuals.

Repertoires were generated with immunoSEQ multiplex PCR, while TCRdb's copy carries only in-frame clones and drops some. The sample includes about 22,000 clones, approximately 87% of them seen just once. A remark on this clone: The target antigen is unknown.

The CDR3 runs 16 residues. CDR1 is MGHRA, CDR2 YSYEKL, per germline. The V gene lost 2 bases and the J gene lost 2 bases, with 15 bases spanning the gap. The chain has TRBV4-1 and TRBJ1-1; possibly TRBD1 for D (6 bases). The source is a woman under 40 with cystic fibrosis. The specimen was blood. The CDR3 spells CASSQKKTTGNTEAFF. Here the CDR3 DNA reads TGCGCCAGCAGCCAAAAAAAGACGACAGGAAACACTGAAGCTTTCTTT.